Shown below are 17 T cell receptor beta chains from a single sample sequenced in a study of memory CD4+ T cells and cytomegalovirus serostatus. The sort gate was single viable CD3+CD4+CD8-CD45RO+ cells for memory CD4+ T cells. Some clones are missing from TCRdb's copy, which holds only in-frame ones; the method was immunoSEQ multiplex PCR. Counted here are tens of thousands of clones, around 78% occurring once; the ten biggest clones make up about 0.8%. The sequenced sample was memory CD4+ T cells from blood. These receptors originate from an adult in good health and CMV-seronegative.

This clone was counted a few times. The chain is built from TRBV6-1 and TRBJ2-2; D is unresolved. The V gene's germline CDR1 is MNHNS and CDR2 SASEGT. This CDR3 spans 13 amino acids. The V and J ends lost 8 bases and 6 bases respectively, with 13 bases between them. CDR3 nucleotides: TGTGCCAGCGTTTGGAGTGGGTCCGGGGAGCTGTTTTTT. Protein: CASVWSGSGELFF.

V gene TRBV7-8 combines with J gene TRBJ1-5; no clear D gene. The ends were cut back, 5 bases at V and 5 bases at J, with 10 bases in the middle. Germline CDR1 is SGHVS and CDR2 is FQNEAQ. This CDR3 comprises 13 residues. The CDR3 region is CASSARVDQPQHF. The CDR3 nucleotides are TGTGCCAGCAGCGCACGGGTGGATCAGCCCCAGCATTTT.

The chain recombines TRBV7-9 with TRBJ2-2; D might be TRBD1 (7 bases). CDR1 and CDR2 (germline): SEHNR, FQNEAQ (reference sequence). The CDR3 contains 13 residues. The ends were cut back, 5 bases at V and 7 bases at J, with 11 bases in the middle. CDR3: CASSPGGIGELFF. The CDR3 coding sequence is TGTGCCAGCAGCCCAGGGGGGATCGGGGAGCTGTTTTTT.

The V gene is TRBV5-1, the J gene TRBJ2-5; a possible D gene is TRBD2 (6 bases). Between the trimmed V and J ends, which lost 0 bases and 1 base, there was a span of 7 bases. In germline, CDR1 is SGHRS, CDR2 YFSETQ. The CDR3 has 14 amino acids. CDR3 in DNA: TGCGCCAGCAGCTTGGGGGGGGTCCAAGAGACCCAGTACTTC. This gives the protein CASSLGGVQETQYF.

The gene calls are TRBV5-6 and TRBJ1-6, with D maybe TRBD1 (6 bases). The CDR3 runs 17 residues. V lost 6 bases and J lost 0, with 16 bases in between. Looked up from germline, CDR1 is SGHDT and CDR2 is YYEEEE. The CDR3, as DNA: TGTGCCAGCACCTCGGGGGGCGCGGGCTCCTATAATTCACCCCTCCACTTT. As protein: CASTSGGAGSYNSPLHF.

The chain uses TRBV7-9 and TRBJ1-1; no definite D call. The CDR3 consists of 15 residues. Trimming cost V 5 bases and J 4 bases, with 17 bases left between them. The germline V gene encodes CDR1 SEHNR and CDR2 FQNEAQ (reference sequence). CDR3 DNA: TGTGCCAGCAGCCCCGGTGCAAATGTGGGCACTGAAGCTTTCTTT. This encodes CASSPGANVGTEAFF.

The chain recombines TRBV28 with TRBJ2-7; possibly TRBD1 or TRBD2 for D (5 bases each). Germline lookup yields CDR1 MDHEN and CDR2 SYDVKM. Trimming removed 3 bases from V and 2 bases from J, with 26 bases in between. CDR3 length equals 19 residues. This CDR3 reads CASSFSLTRDSWGTYEQYF. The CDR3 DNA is TGTGCCAGCAGTTTCTCACTTACCCGGGATAGCTGGGGGACCTACGAGCAGTACTTC.

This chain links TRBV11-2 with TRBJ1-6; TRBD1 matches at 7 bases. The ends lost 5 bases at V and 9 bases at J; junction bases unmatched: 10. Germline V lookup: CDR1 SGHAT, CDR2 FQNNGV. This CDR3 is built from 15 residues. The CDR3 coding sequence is TGTGCCAGCAGCCCACTGACAGGGAAGGGTTCACCCCTCCACTTT. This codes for CASSPLTGKGSPLHF.

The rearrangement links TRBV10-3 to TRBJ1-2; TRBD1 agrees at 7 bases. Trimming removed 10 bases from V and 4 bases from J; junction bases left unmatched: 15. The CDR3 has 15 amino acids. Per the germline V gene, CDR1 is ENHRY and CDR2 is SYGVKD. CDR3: CATDPGTVISYGYTF. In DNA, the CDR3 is TGTGCCACCGACCCGGGGACAGTAATCTCCTATGGCTACACCTTC.

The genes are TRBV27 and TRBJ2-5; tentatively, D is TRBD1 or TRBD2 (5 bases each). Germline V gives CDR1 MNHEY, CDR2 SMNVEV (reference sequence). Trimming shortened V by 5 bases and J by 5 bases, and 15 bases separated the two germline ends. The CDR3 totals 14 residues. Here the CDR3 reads CASSPIGREETQYF. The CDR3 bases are TGTGCCAGCAGTCCCATCGGCAGGGAGGAGACCCAGTACTTC.

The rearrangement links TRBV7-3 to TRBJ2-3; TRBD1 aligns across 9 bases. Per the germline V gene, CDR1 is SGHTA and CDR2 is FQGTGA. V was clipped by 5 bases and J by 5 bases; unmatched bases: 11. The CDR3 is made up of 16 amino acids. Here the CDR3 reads CASSPYGTGWEDTQYF. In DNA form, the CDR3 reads TGTGCCAGCAGCCCTTACGGGACAGGGTGGGAAGATACGCAGTATTTT.

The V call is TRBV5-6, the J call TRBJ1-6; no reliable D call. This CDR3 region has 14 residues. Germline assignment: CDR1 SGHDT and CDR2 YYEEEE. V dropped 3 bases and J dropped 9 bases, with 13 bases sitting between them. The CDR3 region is CASSSSGYGSPLHF. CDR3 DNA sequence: TGTGCCAGCAGCTCGTCGGGGTACGGTTCACCCCTCCACTTT.

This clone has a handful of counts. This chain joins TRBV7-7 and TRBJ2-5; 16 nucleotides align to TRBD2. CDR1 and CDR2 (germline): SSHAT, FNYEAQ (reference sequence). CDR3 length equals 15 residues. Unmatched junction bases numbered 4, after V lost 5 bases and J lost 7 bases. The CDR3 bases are TGTGCCAGCAGCGGGACTAGCGGGGGGGAGAGGACCCAGTACTTC. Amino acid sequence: CASSGTSGGERTQYF.

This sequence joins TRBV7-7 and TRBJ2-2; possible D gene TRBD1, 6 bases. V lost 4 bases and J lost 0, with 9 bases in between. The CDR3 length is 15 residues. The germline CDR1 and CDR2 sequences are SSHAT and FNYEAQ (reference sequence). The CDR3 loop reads CASSSDRTNTGELFF. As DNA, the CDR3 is TGTGCCAGCAGCTCCGACAGGACGAACACCGGGGAGCTGTTTTTT.

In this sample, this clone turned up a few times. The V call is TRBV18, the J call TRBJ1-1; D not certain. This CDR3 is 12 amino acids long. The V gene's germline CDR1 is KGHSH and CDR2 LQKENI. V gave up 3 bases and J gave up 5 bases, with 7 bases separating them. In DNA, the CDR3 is TGTGCCAGCTCACCCACCGCGACTGAAGCTTTCTTT. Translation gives CASSPTATEAFF. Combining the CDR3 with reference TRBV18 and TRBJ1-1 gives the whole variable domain NAGVMQNPRHLVRRRGQEARLRCSPMKGHSHVYWYRQLPEEGLKFMVYLQKENIIDESGMPKERFSAEFPKEGPSILRIQQVVRGDSAAYFCASSPTATEAFFGQGTRLTVV.

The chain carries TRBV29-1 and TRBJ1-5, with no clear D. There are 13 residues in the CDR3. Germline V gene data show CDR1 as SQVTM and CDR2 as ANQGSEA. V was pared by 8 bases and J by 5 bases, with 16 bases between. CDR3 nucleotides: TGCAGCTATAATCGGGGTATCGATCAGCCCCAGCATTTT. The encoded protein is CSYNRGIDQPQHF.

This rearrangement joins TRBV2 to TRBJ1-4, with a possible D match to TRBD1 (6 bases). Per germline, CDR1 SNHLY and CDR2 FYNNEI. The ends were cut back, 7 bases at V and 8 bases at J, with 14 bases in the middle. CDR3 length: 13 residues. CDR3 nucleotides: TGTGCCAGCAAAAGGGGGAGAAGCGAAAAACTGTTTTTT. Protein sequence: CASKRGRSEKLFF. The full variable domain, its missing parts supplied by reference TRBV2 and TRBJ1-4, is EPEVTQTPSHQVTQMGQEVILRCVPISNHLYFYWYRQILGQKVEFLVSFYNNEISEKSEIFDDQFSVERPDGSNFTLKIRSTKLEDSAMYFCASKRGRSEKLFFGSGTQLSVL.